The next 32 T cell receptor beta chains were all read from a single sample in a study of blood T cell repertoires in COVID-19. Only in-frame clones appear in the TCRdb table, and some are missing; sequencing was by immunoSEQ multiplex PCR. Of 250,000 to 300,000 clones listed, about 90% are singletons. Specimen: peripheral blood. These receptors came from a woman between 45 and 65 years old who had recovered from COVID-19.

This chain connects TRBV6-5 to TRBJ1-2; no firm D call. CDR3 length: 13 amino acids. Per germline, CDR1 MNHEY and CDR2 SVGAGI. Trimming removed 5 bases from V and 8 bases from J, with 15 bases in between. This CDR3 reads CASSHLDLAGYTF. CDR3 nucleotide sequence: TGTGCCAGCAGTCACCTGGACCTAGCAGGCTACACCTTC.

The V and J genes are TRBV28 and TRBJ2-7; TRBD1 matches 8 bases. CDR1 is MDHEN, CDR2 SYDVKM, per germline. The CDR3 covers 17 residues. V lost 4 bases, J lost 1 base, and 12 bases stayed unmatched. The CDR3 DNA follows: TGTGCCAGCAGTTCCACCGGGACAGGCTACGAATCCTACGAGCAGTACTTC. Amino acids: CASSSTGTGYESYEQYF.

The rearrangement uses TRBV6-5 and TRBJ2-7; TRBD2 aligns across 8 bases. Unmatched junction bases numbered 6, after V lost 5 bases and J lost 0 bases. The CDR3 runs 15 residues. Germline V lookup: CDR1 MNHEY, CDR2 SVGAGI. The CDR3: CASSKHGTSSYEQYF. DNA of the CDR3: TGTGCCAGCAGTAAACACGGGACTAGCTCCTACGAGCAGTACTTC.

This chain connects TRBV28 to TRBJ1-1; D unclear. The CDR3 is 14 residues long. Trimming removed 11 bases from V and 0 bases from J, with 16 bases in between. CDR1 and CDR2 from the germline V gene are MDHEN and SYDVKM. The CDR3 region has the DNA TGTGCCTTTGACTGCCCATTCATGAACACTGAAGCTTTCTTT. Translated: CAFDCPFMNTEAFF.

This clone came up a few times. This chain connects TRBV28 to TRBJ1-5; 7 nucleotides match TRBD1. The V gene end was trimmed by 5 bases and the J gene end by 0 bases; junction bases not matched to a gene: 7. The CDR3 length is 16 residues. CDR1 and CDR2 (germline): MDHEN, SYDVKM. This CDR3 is CASSILRGDSNQPQHF. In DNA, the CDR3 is TGTGCCAGCAGTATACTCAGGGGGGATAGCAATCAGCCCCAGCATTTT.

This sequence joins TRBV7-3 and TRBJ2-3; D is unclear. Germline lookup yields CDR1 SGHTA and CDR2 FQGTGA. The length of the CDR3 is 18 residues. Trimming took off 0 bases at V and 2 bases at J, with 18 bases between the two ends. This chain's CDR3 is CASSLTPRKTELTDTQYF. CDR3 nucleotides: TGTGCCAGCAGCTTAACCCCGCGGAAAACGGAGCTCACAGATACGCAGTATTTT. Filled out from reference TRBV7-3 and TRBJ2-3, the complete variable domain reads GAGVSQTPSNKVTEKGKYVELRCDPISGHTALYWYRQSLGQGPEFLIYFQGTGAADDSGLPNDRFFAVRPEGSVSTLKIQRTERGDSAVYLCASSLTPRKTELTDTQYFGPGTRLTVL.

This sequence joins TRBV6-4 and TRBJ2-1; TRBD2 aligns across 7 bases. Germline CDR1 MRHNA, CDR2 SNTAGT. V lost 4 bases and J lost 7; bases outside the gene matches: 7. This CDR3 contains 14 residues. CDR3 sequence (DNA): TGTGCCAGCAGTGTCGCGGGGGAGGTAAATGAGCAGTTCTTC. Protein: CASSVAGEVNEQFF.

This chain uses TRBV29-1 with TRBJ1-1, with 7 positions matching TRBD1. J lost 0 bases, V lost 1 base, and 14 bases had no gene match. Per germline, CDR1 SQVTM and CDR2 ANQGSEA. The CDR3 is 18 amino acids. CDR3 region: CSVEGRDRARLMNTEAFF. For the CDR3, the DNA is TGCAGCGTTGAAGGCCGGGACAGAGCCCGCCTCATGAACACTGAAGCTTTCTTT.

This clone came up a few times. This CDR3 is CASSPRQGPRVVQPQHF. CDR3 DNA: TGTGCCAGTAGTCCCCGACAGGGTCCAAGAGTCGTTCAGCCCCAGCATTTT. The gene calls are TRBV19 and TRBJ1-5; 7 nucleotides line up with TRBD1. CDR1 and CDR2 from the germline V gene are LNHDA and SQIVND (reference sequence). With V trimmed by 5 bases and J by 6 bases, 16 bases remained unmatched. This CDR3 is 17 amino acids long.

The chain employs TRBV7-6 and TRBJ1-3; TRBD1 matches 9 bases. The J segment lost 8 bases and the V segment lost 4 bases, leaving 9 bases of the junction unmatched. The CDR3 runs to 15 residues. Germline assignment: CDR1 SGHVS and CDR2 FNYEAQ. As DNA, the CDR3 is TGTGCCAGCAGCTCAATACAGGGGGCAGAGCACACCATATATTTT. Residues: CASSSIQGAEHTIYF.

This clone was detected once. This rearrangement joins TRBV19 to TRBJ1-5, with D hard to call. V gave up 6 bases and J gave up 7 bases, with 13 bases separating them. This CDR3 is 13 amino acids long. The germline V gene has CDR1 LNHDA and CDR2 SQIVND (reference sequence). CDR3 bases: TGTGCCAGTAGGTGGAGGGAACGCCAGCCCCAGCATTTT. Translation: CASRWRERQPQHF.

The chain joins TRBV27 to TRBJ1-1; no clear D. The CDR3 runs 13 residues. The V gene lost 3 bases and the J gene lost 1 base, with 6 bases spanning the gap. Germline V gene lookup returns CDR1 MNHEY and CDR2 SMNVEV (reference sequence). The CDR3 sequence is CASSFWQNTEAFF. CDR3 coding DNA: TGTGCCAGCAGTTTCTGGCAGAACACTGAAGCTTTCTTT.

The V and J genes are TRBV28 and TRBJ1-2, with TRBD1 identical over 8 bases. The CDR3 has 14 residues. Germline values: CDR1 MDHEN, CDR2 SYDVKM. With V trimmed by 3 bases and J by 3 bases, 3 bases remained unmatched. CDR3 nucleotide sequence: TGTGCCAGCAGTTTCCCAGGGGGCGACTATGGCTACACCTTC. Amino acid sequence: CASSFPGGDYGYTF.

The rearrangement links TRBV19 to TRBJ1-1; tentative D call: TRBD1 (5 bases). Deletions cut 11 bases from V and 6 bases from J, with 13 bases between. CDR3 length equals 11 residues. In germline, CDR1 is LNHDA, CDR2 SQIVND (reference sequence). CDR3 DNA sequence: TGTGCCGCTAGGGGATGGGCTGAAGCTTTCTTT. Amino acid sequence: CAARGWAEAFF.

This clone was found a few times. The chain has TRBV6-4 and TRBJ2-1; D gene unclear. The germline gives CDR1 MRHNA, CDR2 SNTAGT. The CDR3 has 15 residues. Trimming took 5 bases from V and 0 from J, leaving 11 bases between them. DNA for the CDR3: TGTGCCAGCAGTCCGCAGGAAAGCTCCTACAATGAGCAGTTCTTC. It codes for CASSPQESSYNEQFF.

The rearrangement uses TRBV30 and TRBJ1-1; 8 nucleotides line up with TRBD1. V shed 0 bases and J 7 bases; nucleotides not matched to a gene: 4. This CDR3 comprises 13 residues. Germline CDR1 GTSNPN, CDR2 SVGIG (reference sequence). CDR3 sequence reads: CAWSVNRGGEAFF. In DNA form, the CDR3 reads TGTGCCTGGAGTGTTAACAGGGGGGGTGAAGCTTTCTTT.

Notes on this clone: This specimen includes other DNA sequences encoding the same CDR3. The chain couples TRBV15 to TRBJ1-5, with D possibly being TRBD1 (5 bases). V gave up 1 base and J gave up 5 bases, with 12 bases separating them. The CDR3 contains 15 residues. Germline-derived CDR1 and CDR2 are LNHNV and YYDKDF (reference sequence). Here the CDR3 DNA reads TGTGCCACCAGCAGAGCCGGGGACTCAGATCAGCCCCAGCATTTT. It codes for CATSRAGDSDQPQHF.

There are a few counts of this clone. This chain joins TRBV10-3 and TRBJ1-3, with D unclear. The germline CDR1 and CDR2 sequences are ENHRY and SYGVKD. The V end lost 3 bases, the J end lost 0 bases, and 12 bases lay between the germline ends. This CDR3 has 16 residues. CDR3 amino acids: CAISDRSVNSGNTIYF. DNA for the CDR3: TGTGCCATCAGTGATCGATCGGTCAACTCTGGAAACACCATATATTTT.

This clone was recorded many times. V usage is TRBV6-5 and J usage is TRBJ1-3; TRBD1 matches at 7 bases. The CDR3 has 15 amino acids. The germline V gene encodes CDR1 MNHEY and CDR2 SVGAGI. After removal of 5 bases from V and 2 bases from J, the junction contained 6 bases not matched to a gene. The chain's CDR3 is CASSRGRGAGNTIYF. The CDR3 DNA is TGTGCCAGCAGTAGGGGCAGGGGGGCTGGAAACACCATATATTTT.

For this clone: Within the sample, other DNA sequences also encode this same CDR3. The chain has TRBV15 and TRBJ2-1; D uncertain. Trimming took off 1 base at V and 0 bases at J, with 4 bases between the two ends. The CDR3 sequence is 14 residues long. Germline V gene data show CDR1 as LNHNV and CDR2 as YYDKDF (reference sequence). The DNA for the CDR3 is TGTGCCACCAGCAGAGCCGGCTCCTACAATGAGCAGTTCTTC. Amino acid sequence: CATSRAGSYNEQFF.

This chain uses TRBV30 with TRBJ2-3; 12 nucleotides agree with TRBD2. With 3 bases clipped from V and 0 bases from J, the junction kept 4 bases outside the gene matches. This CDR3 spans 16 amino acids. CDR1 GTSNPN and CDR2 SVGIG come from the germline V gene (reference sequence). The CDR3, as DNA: TGTGCCTGGAGCCCAGGGACTAGCGGGAGCACAGATACGCAGTATTTT. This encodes CAWSPGTSGSTDTQYF.

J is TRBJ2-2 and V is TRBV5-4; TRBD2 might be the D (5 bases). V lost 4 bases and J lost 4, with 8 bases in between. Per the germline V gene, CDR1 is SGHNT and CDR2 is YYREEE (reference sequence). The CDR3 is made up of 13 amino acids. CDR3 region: CASSQLVTGELFF. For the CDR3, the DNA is TGTGCCAGCAGCCAACTAGTCACCGGGGAGCTGTTTTTT.

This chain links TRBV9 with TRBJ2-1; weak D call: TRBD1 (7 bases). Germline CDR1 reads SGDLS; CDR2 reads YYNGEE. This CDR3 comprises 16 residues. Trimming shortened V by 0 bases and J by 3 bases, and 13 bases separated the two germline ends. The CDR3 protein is CASSVVFRGVYNEQFF. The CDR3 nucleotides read TGTGCCAGCAGCGTAGTATTCAGGGGGGTCTACAATGAGCAGTTCTTC.

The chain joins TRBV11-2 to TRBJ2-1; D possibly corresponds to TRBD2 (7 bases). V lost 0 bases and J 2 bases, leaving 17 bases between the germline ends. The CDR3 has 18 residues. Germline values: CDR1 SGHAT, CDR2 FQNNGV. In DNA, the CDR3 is TGTGCCAGCAGCTTAGATTGGAGGGGGGGCCCCCCCTACAATGAGCAGTTCTTC. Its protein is CASSLDWRGGPPYNEQFF.

The CDR3 protein is CAWSVQTASEAFF. The CDR3 nucleotides read TGTGCCTGGAGTGTACAGACGGCCAGTGAAGCTTTCTTT. This rearrangement joins TRBV30 to TRBJ1-1; D call uncertain. The CDR3 consists of 13 residues. Germline V gives CDR1 GTSNPN, CDR2 SVGIG (reference sequence). The V end was cut by 0 bases, the J end by 7 bases, with 12 bases between. Full variable domain (rest looked up from reference TRBV30 and TRBJ1-1): SQTIHQWPATLVQPVGSPLSLECTVEGTSNPNLYWYRQAAGRGLQLLFYSVGIGQISSEVPQNLSASRPQDRQFILSSKKLLLSDSGFYLCAWSVQTASEAFFGQGTRLTVV.

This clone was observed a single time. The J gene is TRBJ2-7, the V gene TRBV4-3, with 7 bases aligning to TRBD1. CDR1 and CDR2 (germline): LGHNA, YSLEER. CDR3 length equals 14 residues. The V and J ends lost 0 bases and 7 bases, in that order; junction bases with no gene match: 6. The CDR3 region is CASSQDDTGEEQYF. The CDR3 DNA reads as TGCGCCAGCAGCCAAGATGATACAGGGGAGGAGCAGTACTTC.

The CDR3 loop is CASSLGTGNSPLHF. CDR3 DNA: TGCGCCAGCAGCTTAGGGACAGGGAATTCACCCCTCCACTTT. The rearrangement joins TRBV5-1 to TRBJ1-6; TRBD1 agrees at 9 bases. CDR1 and CDR2 (germline): SGHRS, YFSETQ. V shed 2 bases and J 7 bases; nucleotides not matched to a gene: 1. There are 14 residues in the CDR3.

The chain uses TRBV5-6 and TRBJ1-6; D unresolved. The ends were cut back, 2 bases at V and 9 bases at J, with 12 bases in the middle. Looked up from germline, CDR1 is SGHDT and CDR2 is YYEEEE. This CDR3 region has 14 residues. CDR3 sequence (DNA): TGTGCCAGCAGCTTTCCCCAGACTGCTTCACCCCTCCACTTT. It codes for CASSFPQTASPLHF.

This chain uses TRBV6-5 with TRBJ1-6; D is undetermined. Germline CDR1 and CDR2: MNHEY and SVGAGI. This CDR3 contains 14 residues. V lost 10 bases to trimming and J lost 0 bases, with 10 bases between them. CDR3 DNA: TGTGCCATCTCCGTCAGCTCCTATAATTCACCCCTCCACTTT. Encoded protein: CAISVSSYNSPLHF.

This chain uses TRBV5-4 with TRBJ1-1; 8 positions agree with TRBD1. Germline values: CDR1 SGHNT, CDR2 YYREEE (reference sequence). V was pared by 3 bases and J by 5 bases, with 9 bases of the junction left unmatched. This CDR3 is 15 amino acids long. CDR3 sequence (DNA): TGTGCCAGCAGCTCCGGGACAGGCTCTTGGACTGAAGCTTTCTTT. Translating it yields CASSSGTGSWTEAFF.

CDR3 sequence reads: CASSSSGGMPGTQYF. The CDR3 DNA reads as TGTGCCAGCAGTTCTAGCGGGGGGATGCCGGGCACCCAGTACTTC. The rearrangement links TRBV6-2 or TRBV6-3 to TRBJ2-5; TRBD2 agrees at 11 bases. V was clipped by 4 bases and J by 8 bases; unmatched bases: 9. The CDR3 spans 15 residues. In germline, CDR1 is MNHEY, CDR2 SVGEGT.

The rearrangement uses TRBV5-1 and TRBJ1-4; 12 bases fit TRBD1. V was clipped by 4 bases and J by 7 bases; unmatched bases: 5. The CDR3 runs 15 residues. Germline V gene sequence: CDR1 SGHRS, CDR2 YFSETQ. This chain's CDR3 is CASSIGTGGGEKLFF. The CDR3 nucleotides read TGCGCCAGCAGCATAGGGACAGGGGGCGGTGAAAAACTGTTTTTT.